Listed here is a single T cell receptor beta chain. This clonotype was counted only a few times. It lacks a known antigen. Base qualities are not recorded, but no much larger clone differs from it by a single base. The CDR3 starts with the cysteine, ends with the phenylalanine, and has 15 residues. Kept here is only the CDR3 DNA, which spans 45 bases and is read in frame from base 1. Reading the germline V gene (reference sequence) gives CDR1 SEHNR and CDR2 FQNEAQ. A distance of 14 bases separates the germline ends of V and J, which lose 3 bases and 6 bases respectively. Library creation used RT-PCR. The listed sequencing device is Illumina HiSeq 2500. TCRdb passed the public sequencing reads through fastp at Q25 and MiXCR, retaining productive beta sequences. When rows share a CDR3 protein, they turn into one entry using the most common DNA and genes. For this sample the table gives approximately 530,000 distinct CDR3 sequences, of which about 8% were detected only once. Over 10% of the sample rests with the top ten.

This sample stems from a study of response to subunit inactivated influenza vaccine (dated by TCRdb to between 2017 and 2018). Regarding the complete study: To follow how T cells responded to a trivalent subunit inactivated influenza vaccine, the researchers relied on deep quantitative profiling of the T cell receptor repertoire. Study-wide findings and limitations: The authors suggested that each seasonal influenza vaccination may recruit only a limited number of new T cells.

The clonotype was recovered from a man aged 50 to 69 who received an inactivated influenza vaccine. Donor details come from another sample of the same person, matched by shared clones. The chain links TRBV7-9 with TRBJ1-4; the D gene lacks a confident call. This sample comprised PBMCs from blood, obtained roughly 24 months after vaccination. The DNA reads TGTGCCAGCAGCTTGGGAATATGGGTGGATGAAAAACTGTTTTTT. Protein translation: CASSLGIWVDEKLFF.